This TCR beta chain was identified in a study of cytomegalovirus exposure and HLA in healthy donors. From germline, CDR1 is SEHNR and CDR2 FQNEAQ (reference sequence). The CDR3 spans 16 residues. V trimming: 6 bases; J trimming: 0 bases; junction bases outside the gene matches: 8. PCR amplification relied on 60 Vbeta primers (plus 13 Jbeta primers). The method was immunoSEQ multiplex PCR; TCRdb's version includes in-frame clones alone and lacks a portion of them. The top ten hold about a tenth of the sample, which has approximately 100,000 clones, around 70% seen once. Input material: PBMCs. The TCR sequence derives from a middle-aged man in good health and CMV-seropositive. The chain couples TRBV7-9 to TRBJ2-1; 7 bases align to TRBD2. CDR3 sequence: CASRPTSESSYNEQFF. CDR3 DNA sequence: TGTGCCAGCAGACCTACTAGCGAGAGCTCCTACAATGAGCAGTTCTTC.